The rows below give T cell receptor beta chains drawn from one sample of a study of OX40 agonist ivuxolimab in advanced cancers. Using immunoSEQ multiplex PCR, the repertoire was profiled, and TCRdb retains in-frame clones only, with some absent. The table records around 90,000 clones, about 89% of them present only once. The source material was CD4+ or CD8+ T cells sorted from blood, sampled in a trial of the OX40 agonist ivuxolimab. These receptors all come from an adult with an advanced solid tumor such as melanoma, head and neck, liver or kidney cancer. CDR3s leave out the opening cysteine and the closing phenylalanine or tryptophan. Each record gives: D gene, CDR3 length, V gene, CDR3 protein. D genes are given only for firm matches.

- | 10 | TRBV28 | ASSFGFKPLH
- | 13 | TRBV5-1 | ASSLTRQVATEAF
- | 13 | TRBV9 | ASSVRGTVTGELF
- | 12 | TRBV29-1 | SVKDTSVEGTQH
- | 14 | TRBV21-1 | ASSSPDSSSYNEQF
- | 13 | TRBV5-1 | ASSLDGVTGNTIY
TRBD1 | 11 | TRBV25-1 | ASSGDRVEKLF
- | 14 | TRBV6-6 | ASTDGGARGNQPQH
- | 13 | TRBV5-1 | ASSLTGQIFHGYT
- | 10 | TRBV6-1 | ASSYGQETQY
TRBD2 | 12 | TRBV19 | ASSLAGALYEQY
- | 11 | TRBV25-1 | ASSNGWNTEAF
- | 9 | TRBV20-1 | SARRMNEQF
TRBD1 | 14 | TRBV4-1 | ASSQTPNRGQNEQY
TRBD1 | 11 | TRBV6-5 | ASKGTGTYEQY
TRBD2 | 14 | TRBV11-3 | ASSSRTSGIGNEQF
- | 15 | TRBV28 | ASSLIPGQDTTYEQY
TRBD2 | 14 | TRBV10-3 | AISERRLAGENEQF
TRBD1 | 12 | TRBV5-4 | ASSQGAGAYEQY
TRBD1 | 11 | TRBV29-1 | SGGQEHGDGYT
TRBD1 | 13 | TRBV7-2 | ASSYAGQGRTEAF
TRBD1 | 9 | TRBV20-1 | SATGSGGYT